This T cell receptor (beta chain) stems from a study of blood T cell repertoires in COVID-19. Across the whole study: The United States, Italy and Spain supplied acute and convalescent COVID-19 samples. T cells, B-cell-depleted T cells, or PBMCs supplied cDNA or gDNA.

CDR1 SNHLY and CDR2 FYNNEI come from the germline V gene. V gave up 3 bases and J gave up 0 bases, with 17 bases separating them. The CDR3 extends over 17 amino acids. Original analysis: Estimation of nucleated cell counts was performed using reference gene primer amplification. TCRdb's table, derived via immunoSEQ multiplex PCR, lists solely in-frame clones and lacks some. From that table come the V and J calls and clone size; the DNA was used to work out D and trimming. The table has 160,000 or so clones, 80% seen once. The genes are TRBV2 and TRBJ1-1; D is possibly TRBD1 (6 bases). The source of this sequence is a man aged 55 to 69 with acute or convalescent COVID-19. Sequenced: peripheral blood. The CDR3 DNA is TGTGCCAGCAGTGACGGGACACCCACCAGTATGAACACTGAAGCTTTCTTT. Amino acid sequence: CASSDGTPTSMNTEAFF.